This entry lists 10 T cell receptor beta chains sequenced from one sample in a study of CD8 T cells in Susac syndrome. RNA totalling about 0.45 to 1 ug underwent reverse transcription with random hexamers. TCRdb reprocessed the immunoSEQ multiplex PCR reads via MiXCR and lists one record per CDR3 protein. This sample carries some 68,000 distinct CDR3 sequences, 93% of them seen once, and the ten largest clones take 0.15%. Material: CD4+ T cells from PBMCs. These TCRs come from a human donor with Susac syndrome.

The gene calls are TRBV12-3 or TRBV12-4 and TRBJ2-3; 11 nucleotides match TRBD2. Losses at the gene ends were 5 bases for V and 5 bases for J; bases not matched to a gene: 9. The CDR3 contains 16 residues. The CDR3 coding sequence is TGTGCCAGCAGTCCCCTAATAGCGGGGGGGCGAGATACGCAGTATTTT. Amino acid sequence: CASSPLIAGGRDTQYF.

This clonotype was detected once. This chain joins TRBV28 and TRBJ2-3; the match to TRBD2 covers 9 bases. This CDR3 has 17 amino acids. Looked up from germline, CDR1 is MDHEN and CDR2 is SYDVKM. V dropped 0 bases and J dropped 1; count of bases not matched to a gene: 5. The chain's CDR3 is CASSLWRGGGGTDTQYF. For the CDR3, the DNA is TGTGCCAGCAGTTTATGGCGCGGCGGGGGGGGCACAGATACGCAGTATTTT.

The CDR3 DNA reads TGTGCCAGCAGTGCGAGCGGGGGGATGAATGAGCAGTTCTTC. It yields the protein CASSASGGMNEQFF. The rearrangement uses TRBV2 and TRBJ2-1, with TRBD2 matching 9 bases. The CDR3 contains 14 residues. With 4 bases clipped from V and 7 bases from J, the junction kept 5 bases outside the gene matches. Germline V gene lookup returns CDR1 SNHLY and CDR2 FYNNEI.

This chain links TRBV10-3 with TRBJ2-7; TRBD1 matches 8 bases. This CDR3 is built from 13 residues. Germline values: CDR1 ENHRY, CDR2 SYGVKD. Unmatched junction bases numbered 4, after V lost 6 bases and J lost 3 bases. The CDR3 sequence is CAISATGGYEQYF. In nucleotides, the CDR3 is TGTGCCATCAGCGCAACAGGGGGCTACGAGCAGTACTTC.

Comments on this clonotype: The DNA is left out, because the CDR3 cannot be placed on it with certainty; the CDR3 is given as TCRdb lists it. CDR3 region: CSARNIFGPDNQPQHF. V is TRBV20-1 and J is TRBJ1-5; TRBD1, the table's D call, lacks a check against the DNA. Germline values: CDR1 DFQATT, CDR2 SNEGSKA (reference sequence). A total of 16 residues make up the CDR3, ends included.

V usage is TRBV7-2 and J usage is TRBJ2-5; 10 bases line up with TRBD1. Trimming removed 5 bases from V and 5 bases from J; junction bases left unmatched: 8. This CDR3 spans 15 amino acids. The germline V gene has CDR1 SGHTA and CDR2 FQGNSA. The CDR3 sequence: CASSPRQGQGETQYF. The CDR3 DNA is TGTGCCAGCAGCCCGAGGCAGGGACAGGGGGAGACCCAGTACTTC.

The V and J genes are TRBV20-1 and TRBJ2-1; no reliable D call. The germline V and J ends were trimmed by 6 bases and 0 bases, with 15 bases remaining between them. This CDR3 has 15 residues. The germline gives CDR1 DFQATT, CDR2 SNEGSKA (reference sequence). The chain's CDR3 is CSAAQDTNSYNEQFF. The CDR3 coding sequence is TGCAGTGCGGCGCAAGACACCAACTCCTACAATGAGCAGTTCTTC.

J is TRBJ1-6 and V is TRBV23-1, with a possible D match to TRBD1 (6 bases). TRBV23-1 has ORF status, its function being uncertain. This CDR3 spans 20 amino acids. Trimming removed 0 bases at V and 7 bases at J, with 25 bases between. The DNA of the CDR3 is TGCGCCAGCAGTCAATCGTGCTCCAGACAGGCTGTAAATCGGAATTCACCCCTCCACTTT. Protein product: CASSQSCSRQAVNRNSPLHF.

V usage is TRBV4-2 and J usage is TRBJ2-3; possibly TRBD1 for D (5 bases). The CDR3 is 14 residues long. V was shortened by 0 bases and J by 5 bases, with 9 bases between the two germline ends. The germline V gene has CDR1 LGHNA and CDR2 YNFKEQ. The DNA for the CDR3 is TGTGCCAGCAGCCAAGAAGGGGTGCAAGATACGCAGTATTTT. Its translation is CASSQEGVQDTQYF.

The CDR3 DNA follows: TGCGCCAGCAGCCTCAGCGGACAGGGGAACCTGGGGGCTTTCTTT. This sequence encodes CASSLSGQGNLGAFF. The chain is built from TRBV5-1 and TRBJ1-1, with TRBD1 matching over 9 bases. The CDR3 runs 15 residues. V shed 4 bases, J shed 11 bases, and the junction held 15 bases outside the gene matches. The germline V gene has CDR1 SGHRS and CDR2 YFSETQ.